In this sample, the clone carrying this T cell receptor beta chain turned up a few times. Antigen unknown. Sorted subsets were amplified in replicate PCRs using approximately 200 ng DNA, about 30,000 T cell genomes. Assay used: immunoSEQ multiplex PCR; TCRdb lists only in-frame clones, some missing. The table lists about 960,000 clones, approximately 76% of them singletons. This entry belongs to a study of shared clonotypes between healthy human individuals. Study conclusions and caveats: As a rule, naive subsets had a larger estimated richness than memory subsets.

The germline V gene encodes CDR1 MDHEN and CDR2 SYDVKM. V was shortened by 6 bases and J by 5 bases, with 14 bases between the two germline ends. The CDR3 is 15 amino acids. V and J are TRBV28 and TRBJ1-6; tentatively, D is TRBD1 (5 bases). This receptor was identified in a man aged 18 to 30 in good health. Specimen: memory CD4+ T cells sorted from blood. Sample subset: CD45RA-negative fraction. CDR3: CASSPWGTNNSPLHF. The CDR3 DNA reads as TGTGCCAGCAGCCCCTGGGGGACCAATAATTCACCCCTCCACTTT.